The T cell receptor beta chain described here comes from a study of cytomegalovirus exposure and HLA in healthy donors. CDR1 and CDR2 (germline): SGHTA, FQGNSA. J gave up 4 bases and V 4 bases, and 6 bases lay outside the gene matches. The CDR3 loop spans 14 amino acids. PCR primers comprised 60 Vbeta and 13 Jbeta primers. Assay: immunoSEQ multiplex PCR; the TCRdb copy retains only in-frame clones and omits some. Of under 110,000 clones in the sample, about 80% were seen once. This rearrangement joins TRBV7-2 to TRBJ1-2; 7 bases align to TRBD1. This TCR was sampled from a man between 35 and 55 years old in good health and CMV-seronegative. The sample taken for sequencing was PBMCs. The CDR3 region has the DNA TGTGCCAGCAGCTATAGCGGGACAGTCTATGGCTACACCTTC. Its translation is CASSYSGTVYGYTF.